The source of this T cell receptor beta chain is a study of shared clonotypes between healthy human individuals. The data were produced by immunoSEQ multiplex PCR, yet TCRdb's version contains in-frame clones alone and is incomplete. The repertoire holds roughly 650,000 clones, with more than 95% as singletons. The length of the CDR3 is 13 residues. Germline-derived CDR1 and CDR2 are MNHNS and SASEGT. The J segment lost 13 bases and the V segment lost 7 bases, leaving 9 bases of the junction unmatched. Memory CD4+ cells were the fraction left after CD45RA+ naive selection. The TCR sequence derives from a woman in her thirties in good health. The chain employs TRBV6-1 and TRBJ1-4, with 10 bases lining up with TRBD1. The sequenced material came from naive CD4+ T cells sorted from blood. Subset defined: CD45RA+ positively selected. In DNA form, the CDR3 reads TGTGCCAGCACGGGACAGGGGTGGGTTGGACTGTTTTTT. Protein: CASTGQGWVGLFF.